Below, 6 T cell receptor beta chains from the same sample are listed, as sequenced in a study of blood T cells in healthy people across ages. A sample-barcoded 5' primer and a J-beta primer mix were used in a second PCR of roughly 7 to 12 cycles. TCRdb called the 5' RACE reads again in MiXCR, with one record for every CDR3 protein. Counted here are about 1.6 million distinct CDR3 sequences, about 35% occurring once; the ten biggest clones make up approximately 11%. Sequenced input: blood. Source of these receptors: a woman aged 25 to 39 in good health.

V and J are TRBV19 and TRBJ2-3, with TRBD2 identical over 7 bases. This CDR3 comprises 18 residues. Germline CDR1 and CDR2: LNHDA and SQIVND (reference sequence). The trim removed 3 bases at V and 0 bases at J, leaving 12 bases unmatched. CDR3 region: CASSIRVAGVSSTDTQYF. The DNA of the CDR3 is TGTGCCAGTAGTATTCGTGTAGCGGGTGTCTCTAGCACAGATACGCAGTATTTT.

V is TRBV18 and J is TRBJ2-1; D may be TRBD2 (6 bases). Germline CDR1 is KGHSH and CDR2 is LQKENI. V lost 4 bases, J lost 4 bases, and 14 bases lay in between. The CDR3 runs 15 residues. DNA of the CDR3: TGTGCCAGCTCACTTAATACCGGGACTTACAATGAGCAGTTCTTC. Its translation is CASSLNTGTYNEQFF.

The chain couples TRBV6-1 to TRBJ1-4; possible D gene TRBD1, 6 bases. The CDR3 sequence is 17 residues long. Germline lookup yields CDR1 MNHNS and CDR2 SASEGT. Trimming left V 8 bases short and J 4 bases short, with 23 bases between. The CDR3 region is CASGRTVFQLGNEKLFF. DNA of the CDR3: TGTGCCAGCGGGCGGACAGTTTTCCAACTGGGTAATGAAAAACTGTTTTTT.

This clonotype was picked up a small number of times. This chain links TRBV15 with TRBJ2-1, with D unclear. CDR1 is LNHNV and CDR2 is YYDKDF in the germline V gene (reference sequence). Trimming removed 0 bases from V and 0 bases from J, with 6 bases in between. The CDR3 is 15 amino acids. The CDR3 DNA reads TGTGCCACCAGCAGAGATTTCACCTCCTACAATGAGCAGTTCTTC. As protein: CATSRDFTSYNEQFF.

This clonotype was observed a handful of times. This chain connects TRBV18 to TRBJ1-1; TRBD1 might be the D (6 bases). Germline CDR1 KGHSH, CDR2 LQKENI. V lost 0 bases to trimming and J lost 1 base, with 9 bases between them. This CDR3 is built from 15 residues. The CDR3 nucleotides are TGTGCCAGCTCACCACCGCGGACAGAGAACACTGAAGCTTTCTTT. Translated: CASSPPRTENTEAFF.

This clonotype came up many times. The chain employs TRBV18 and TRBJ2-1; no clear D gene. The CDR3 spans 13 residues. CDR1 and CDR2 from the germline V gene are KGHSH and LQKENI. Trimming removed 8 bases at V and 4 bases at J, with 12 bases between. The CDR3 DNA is TGTGCCAGCAGTCCCCCTGGGTACAATGAGCAGTTCTTC. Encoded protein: CASSPPGYNEQFF.